The next 8 T cell receptor beta chains were all read from a single sample in a study of identical twins. TCRdb re-analysed the 5' RACE reads in MiXCR, keeping a single row per CDR3 protein. Of about 530,000 distinct CDR3 sequences listed, 20% to 25% were seen once; the top ten hold around 0.48%. This sample also belongs to another study, concerning yellow fever vaccine responses in identical twins.

The sample taken for sequencing was CD4+ T cells sorted from blood. These receptors originate from a young woman in good health.

V is TRBV28 and J is TRBJ1-2; D call uncertain. CDR1 is MDHEN and CDR2 is SYDVKM in the germline V gene. The CDR3 is made up of 14 amino acids. V was clipped by 2 bases and J by 4 bases, with 11 bases between them. Written as DNA, the CDR3 is TGTGCCAGCAGTTTAGCGCAGGCAGCCTATGGCTACACCTTC. Translated: CASSLAQAAYGYTF.

The CDR3 loop reads CASSLIAGGDTQYF. CDR3 nucleotides: TGTGCCAGCAGCTTAATTGCGGGAGGAGATACGCAGTATTTT. The chain joins TRBV7-3 to TRBJ2-3; 8 nucleotides match TRBD2. Germline V gene data show CDR1 as SGHTA and CDR2 as FQGTGA. The CDR3 spans 14 residues. Trimming at V came to 1 base and at J to 5 bases, leaving 2 bases not matched to a gene.

The V and J genes are TRBV6-1 and TRBJ1-5; no clear D gene. V lost 4 bases and J lost 0, with 10 bases in between. This CDR3 has 15 amino acids. Germline V lookup: CDR1 MNHNS, CDR2 SASEGT. The CDR3 loop reads CASSVQPYSNQPQHF. The CDR3 DNA reads TGTGCCAGCAGTGTCCAGCCATATAGCAATCAGCCCCAGCATTTT.

J is TRBJ1-5 and V is TRBV3-1; 10 positions match TRBD1. The junction had 4 bases not matched to a gene; V was cut back by 3 bases and J by 2 bases. This CDR3 has 16 residues. Germline V lookup: CDR1 LGHDT, CDR2 YNNKEL (reference sequence). The DNA for the CDR3 is TGTGCCAGCAGCCAGGCCGGGACAGGGGGCAATCAGCCCCAGCATTTT. This translates into CASSQAGTGGNQPQHF.

This clonotype appeared many times. This rearrangement joins TRBV10-3 to TRBJ2-5; 8 bases map to TRBD1. The CDR3 consists of 13 residues. Per the germline V gene, CDR1 is ENHRY and CDR2 is SYGVKD. With 6 bases clipped from V and 5 bases from J, the junction kept 5 bases outside the gene matches. The DNA for the CDR3 is TGTGCCATCAGGGACAGGGTGGCGGAGACCCAGTACTTC. Its protein product is CAIRDRVAETQYF.

This clonotype was found a few times. This chain links TRBV10-3 with TRBJ1-6, with unresolved D. V dropped 5 bases and J dropped 7 bases, with 15 bases sitting between them. The germline V gene has CDR1 ENHRY and CDR2 SYGVKD. This CDR3 has 15 residues. For the CDR3, the DNA is TGTGCCATCAGTCCACTAGACACGGGGAATTCACCCCTCCACTTT. Translated: CAISPLDTGNSPLHF.

The V call is TRBV7-8, the J call TRBJ2-3; 12 bases align to TRBD2. J gave up 8 bases and V 4 bases, and 16 bases lay outside the gene matches. This CDR3 contains 18 residues. CDR1 is SGHVS and CDR2 is FQNEAQ in the germline V gene. The DNA of the CDR3 is TGTGCCAGCAGCTCGATACTACTAGCGGGGGGCCCAGTCCGTACGCAGTATTTT. It is translated as CASSSILLAGGPVRTQYF.

CDR3 protein: CASSLEGGRVDEQYF. The CDR3 region has the DNA TGTGCCAGCAGCTTAGAGGGCGGGAGGGTCGACGAGCAGTACTTC. The chain links TRBV7-9 to TRBJ2-7, with 9 positions matching TRBD2. V shed 1 base, J shed 5 bases, and the junction held 6 bases outside the gene matches. Per germline, CDR1 SEHNR and CDR2 FQNEAQ (reference sequence). The CDR3 has 15 residues.